This entry features one TCR beta chain sequence. The antigen is not known. CDR3 length: 11 residues. Germline values: CDR1 DFQATT, CDR2 SNEGSKA (reference sequence). Researchers reported sorting CD4+ naive, central memory, regulatory and stem cell-like memory cells via CD45RO/CCR7/CD25/CD127/CD95/CD27. Each sorted population was over 95% pure. This specimen comes from a study of beta chain features in type 1 diabetes. Study results and caveats: In cDNA sequencing, cells with high TCR expression could be over-represented. Within each of all four CD4+ subsets, Type 1 diabetes patients had TCRB CDR3s that were moderately but significantly shorter.

Reverse transcription of all isolated RNA meant that expressed TCRB transcripts were sequenced. The repertoire was sequenced with immunoSEQ multiplex PCR; TCRdb's copy has only in-frame clones and lacks some. The sample shows 430,000 or so clones, 9.5% to 12% of them seen only once. The rearrangement uses TRBV20-1 and TRBJ2-5, with D perhaps TRBD1 (6 bases). The sample consisted of naive CD4+ T cells from blood. This sequence originates from a woman younger than 35 in good health. The CDR3 DNA is TGCAGCGTGGACAGACAAGAGACCCAGTACTTC. Translating it yields CSVDRQETQYF.